This TCR beta chain was profiled in a study of T cells in Graves' hyperthyroidism and ophthalmopathy. Using RNA transcripts as the source, TCR beta CDR3 regions were amplified. The HTBI primer set was used in a first-round RT-PCR of the TCR CDR3. TCRdb reanalysed the multiplex PCR reads using MiXCR and keeps one entry per CDR3 protein. Of more than 450,000 distinct CDR3 sequences detected, 14% appear once; the ten largest clones hold around 13%. This clonotype was counted at least ten times. Its antigen is still unknown. The CDR3 runs to 15 residues. CDR1 is SGHTA and CDR2 is FQGNSA in the germline V gene. The V and J ends lost 2 bases and 2 bases respectively, with 13 bases between them. Findings and limits, study-wide: Ophthalmopathy stood apart from stable hyperthyroidism in a 13 V-J model.

Source material: blood. This TCR derives from a woman between 40 and 50 years old with Graves' hyperthyroidism. The chain employs TRBV7-2 and TRBJ2-7; D might be TRBD1 or TRBD2, each matching 6 bases. The CDR3, as DNA: TGTGCCAGCAGCTTAACGGGGGCCCACGCCTACGAGCAGTACTTC. This translates into CASSLTGAHAYEQYF.